This T cell receptor beta chain comes out of a study of T cell repertoires in cytomegalovirus infection. Study-wide results and caveats: CMV-specific TCR beta clonotypes restricted by HLA-C dominated the ex vivo response.

TCRdb passed the reads through MiXCR, listing each CDR3 protein once. The data contain roughly 860,000 distinct CDR3 sequences, approximately 29% of them singletons. Of note for this clonotype: Its antigen is unknown.

CDR1 is MNHEY, CDR2 SMNVEV, per germline (reference sequence). V lost 4 bases and J lost 8; bases outside the gene matches: 6. The CDR3 is made up of 13 amino acids. This specimen consisted of cultured CD8+ T cells from PBMCs, obtained from culture after CMV antigen stimulation. This clonotype was sampled from a human donor in good health (CMV status not recorded). Some clones in this sample may be carry-over from other donors' samples. The chain is built from TRBV27 and TRBJ1-2, with TRBD1 identical over 8 bases. The CDR3, as DNA: TGTGCCAGCAGTTCGGACAGGGATTGGGGCTACACCTTC. Its protein is CASSSDRDWGYTF.